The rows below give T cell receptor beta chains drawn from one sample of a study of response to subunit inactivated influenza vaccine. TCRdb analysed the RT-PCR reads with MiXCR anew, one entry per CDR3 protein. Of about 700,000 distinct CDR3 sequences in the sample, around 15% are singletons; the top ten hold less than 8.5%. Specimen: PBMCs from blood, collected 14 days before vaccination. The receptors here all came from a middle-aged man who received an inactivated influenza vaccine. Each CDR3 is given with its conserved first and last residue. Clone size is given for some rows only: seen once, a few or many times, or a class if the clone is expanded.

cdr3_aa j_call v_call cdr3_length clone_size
CASSGEGAYEQYF TRBJ2-7 TRBV5-1 13 -
CASSVALQGAQETQYF TRBJ2-5 TRBV9 16 -
CASNTGIGEKLFF TRBJ1-4 TRBV12-3/TRBV12-4 13 -
CASSESTLSLDNQPQHF TRBJ1-5 TRBV10-2 17 few
CSVATVQGGEQYF TRBJ2-7 TRBV29-1 13 -
CSATHGTGGNTGELFF TRBJ2-2 TRBV20-1 16 few
CASSPGTENSPLHF TRBJ1-6 TRBV6-2/TRBV6-3 14 -
CASSLVGQGDEQFF TRBJ2-1 TRBV12-3/TRBV12-4 14 many
CASSYAGVTGELFF TRBJ2-2 TRBV6-2/TRBV6-3 14 -
CASSQDSGGNTGELFF TRBJ2-2 TRBV4-3 16 few
CASLGGAGELFF TRBJ2-2 TRBV28 12 once
CASSQDLDGVGYNEQFF TRBJ2-1 TRBV3-1 17 few
CATSREGAGTNTEAFF TRBJ1-1 TRBV15 16 -
CASSADPWTGSTDTQYF TRBJ2-3 TRBV9 17 few
CSSVYRAGAYNSPLHF TRBJ1-6 TRBV20-1 16 -
CASSPGTGGFQPQHF TRBJ1-5 TRBV28 15 few
CASTRGAYEQYF TRBJ2-7 TRBV28 12 -
CASSLDLGTSGALETQYF TRBJ2-5 TRBV11-2 18 -
CASQPSVSGELFF TRBJ2-2 TRBV2 13 -
CASSQDWGTGELFF TRBJ2-2 TRBV4-3 14 many
CASSHIPGIRGREGNIQYF TRBJ2-4 TRBV27 19 -
CATSTRTTLSNEQFF TRBJ2-1 TRBV15 15 many
CASSLTGGSDEQYF TRBJ2-7 TRBV28 14 many
CASSERGYNEQFF TRBJ2-1 TRBV2 13 -
CASSPRGTQETQYF TRBJ2-5 TRBV12-3/TRBV12-4 14 few
CASSLRQPYNEQFF TRBJ2-1 TRBV11-2 14 few
CASSPLGQSYEQYF TRBJ2-7 TRBV3-1 14 few
CASRVPGQGPDTQYF TRBJ2-3 TRBV7-9 15 -
CASSQGRAQLGYGYTF TRBJ1-2 TRBV4-3 16 few
CSASGGTDTQYF TRBJ2-3 TRBV20-1 12 few
CASSLEPETQYF TRBJ2-5 TRBV11-2 12 few
CASSTHYQPQHF TRBJ1-5 TRBV19 12 -
CSVKLKMQETQYF TRBJ2-5 TRBV29-1 13 -
CASRGTSGLATQYF TRBJ2-3 TRBV12-3/TRBV12-4 14 few
CASSLQGSSEQFF TRBJ2-1 TRBV27 13 -
CASSQAGHSSGANVLTF TRBJ2-6 TRBV3-1 17 -